The rows below give T cell receptor beta chains drawn from one sample of a study of T cells in Graves' hyperthyroidism and ophthalmopathy. TCRdb re-called the multiplex PCR reads through MiXCR, storing one row per CDR3 protein. This table has about 160,000 distinct CDR3 sequences, roughly 10% appearing once. The sequenced material came from blood. These receptors were obtained from a woman aged 18-35 years with Graves' hyperthyroidism that later progressed to Graves' ophthalmopathy. Both conserved end residues are part of each CDR3. D genes are given only for firm matches. Clone size, where shown, is once, few, many, or a class for clones that have expanded.

j_gene	abundance	d_gene	v_gene	CDR3nt	CDR3aa
TRBJ2-6	.	TRBD1	TRBV3-1	TGTGCCAGCAGCCAAGCAGGGGGCGCGGGGGCCAACGTCCTGACTTTC	CASSQAGGAGANVLTF
TRBJ1-5	many	.	TRBV28	TGTGCCAGCAGCTCTCAGGTATGGACTTACAATCAGCCCCAGCATTTT	CASSSQVWTYNQPQHF
TRBJ2-1	few	.	TRBV11-3	TGTGCCAGCGGCTTGTCCGTAGGGGGTCGGGTAAATGAGCAGTTCTTC	CASGLSVGGRVNEQFF
TRBJ1-1	few	TRBD1	TRBV6-1	TGTGCCAGCTCGATCGGACAGGCGAACACTGAAGCTTTCTTT	CASSIGQANTEAFF
TRBJ1-2	many	TRBD1	TRBV12-3/TRBV12-4	TGTGCCAGCAGTTTTGGTCGGACAGGAGCTAACTATGGCTACACCTTC	CASSFGRTGANYGYTF
TRBJ2-5	many	TRBD2	TRBV7-2	TGTGCCAGCAGCGTCACTAGCGGGAGTGGGGAGACCCAGTACTTC	CASSVTSGSGETQYF
TRBJ1-4	many	.	TRBV6-2/TRBV6-3	TGTGCCAGCAGATTTGAGGGTTGGGATGCAACTAATGAAAAACTGTTTTTT	CASRFEGWDATNEKLFF
TRBJ2-1	.	TRBD2	TRBV4-2	TGTGCCAGCAGCCAAGTCGGAATAGCGGGCATAGATGAGCAGTTCTTC	CASSQVGIAGIDEQFF
TRBJ2-3	.	.	TRBV2	TGTGCCAGCAATGGGGGGTCTAGCACAGATACGCAGTATTTT	CASNGGSSTDTQYF
TRBJ1-1	many	.	TRBV11-2	TGTGCCAGCAGCTTAGATCCGTATAACACTGAAGCTTTCTTT	CASSLDPYNTEAFF
TRBJ2-6	many	.	TRBV2	TGTGCCAGCAGTGTATCCGGGGCCAACGTCCTGACTTTC	CASSVSGANVLTF
TRBJ2-5	many	TRBD2	TRBV24-1	TGTGCCACCAGTGATTATCTAGCGGGGGAGCAAGAGACCCAGTACTTC	CATSDYLAGEQETQYF
TRBJ1-2	many	TRBD1	TRBV3-1	TGTGCCAGCAGCCGCGTCGGACAGGGGGTCTATGGCTACACCTTC	CASSRVGQGVYGYTF
TRBJ2-3	many	TRBD2	TRBV6-4	TGTGCCAGCAGTGAGCGGGAGGCAGATACGCAGTATTTT	CASSEREADTQYF
TRBJ2-1	many	.	TRBV27	TGTGCCAGCAGTTTATACTACATGGGGGGGGCTGATGAGCAGTTCTTC	CASSLYYMGGADEQFF
TRBJ2-3	.	TRBD2	TRBV18	TGTGCCAGCTCCGCGACTATTAGCGGGAGGGGAGATACGCAGTATTTT	CASSATISGRGDTQYF
TRBJ1-2	many	.	TRBV6-1	TGTGCCAGCAGTGAAGGGAGGGTAGGTGGGGGCTACACCTTC	CASSEGRVGGGYTF
TRBJ1-1	many	.	TRBV7-3	TGTGCCAGCACCATGAACACTGAAGCTTTCTTT	CASTMNTEAFF
TRBJ2-1	.	.	TRBV6-1	TGTGCCAGCACCGGGACAAAAAACTACAATGAGCAGTTCTTC	CASTGTKNYNEQFF
TRBJ2-1	many	.	TRBV12-3/TRBV12-4	TGTGCCAGCAGTTTAGCTCAGACCCCCGAGCAGTTCTTC	CASSLAQTPEQFF
TRBJ2-3	many	.	TRBV6-1	TGTGCCACCGTACTAGGTGATTACACAGATACGCAGTATTTT	CATVLGDYTDTQYF
TRBJ1-6	.	.	TRBV7-6	TGTGCCAGCAGCTTAGTCGCTGGGAATTCACCCCTCCACTTT	CASSLVAGNSPLHF
TRBJ2-7	.	TRBD2	TRBV11-2	TGTGCCAGCAGCTTAGGGGGACTAGCGGGTTTCTACGAGCAGTACTTC	CASSLGGLAGFYEQYF
TRBJ2-7	.	.	TRBV9	TGTGCCAGCAGCCGGGGGGACATAAGCTACGAGCAGTACTTC	CASSRGDISYEQYF
TRBJ1-1	many	.	TRBV19	TGTGCCAGTAGTATGATTATCACGGTCAGGGCTGAAGCTTTCTTT	CASSMIITVRAEAFF
TRBJ2-5	many	.	TRBV20-1	TGCAGTGCTATAGGGCCGGGGGTGCCGACTCAAGAGACCCAGTACTTC	CSAIGPGVPTQETQYF
TRBJ2-3	.	.	TRBV29-1	TGCAGCGTTGAAACCGGGGGCCGCACAGATACGCAGTATTTT	CSVETGGRTDTQYF
TRBJ1-6	.	.	TRBV9	TGTGCCAGCAGCGTTCAGGGAAAGAATTCACCCCTCCACTTT	CASSVQGKNSPLHF
TRBJ1-6	many	TRBD1	TRBV10-3	TGTGCCATCAGCCGCTACAGGGGGAGGTCTTCACCCCTCCACTTT	CAISRYRGRSSPLHF
TRBJ2-1	many	TRBD2	TRBV25-1	TGTGCCAGCAGTGAAGAGTCGCGGGAGCCGATCTACAATGAGCAGTTCTTC	CASSEESREPIYNEQFF
TRBJ2-1	many	.	TRBV30	TGTGCCTGCCGGGACTACAATGAGCAGTTCTTC	CACRDYNEQFF
TRBJ2-6	.	.	TRBV19	TGTGCCAGTAGTTTTCAGGGGAACTCTGGGGCCAACGTCCTGACTTTC	CASSFQGNSGANVLTF
TRBJ2-5	few	TRBD2	TRBV20-1	TGCAGTGCTAGGAAAACTAGCGGGAGACAAGAGACCCAGTACTTC	CSARKTSGRQETQYF
TRBJ1-1	many	.	TRBV7-9	TGTGCCAGCGGATTCACTGAAGCTTTCTTT	CASGFTEAFF
TRBJ2-7	.	TRBD1	TRBV7-9	TGTGCCAGCAGCAAATGGGGTGACAGGGGAGGCCACGAGCAGTACTTC	CASSKWGDRGGHEQYF
TRBJ2-7	many	.	TRBV11-2	TGTGCCAGCAGCGTCTCAGGGGACTACGAGCAGTACTTC	CASSVSGDYEQYF
TRBJ2-2	few	.	TRBV6-4	TGTGCCAGCAGTCGAGGGGGGGGCACCGGGGAGCTGTTTTTT	CASSRGGGTGELFF
TRBJ2-7	many	TRBD2	TRBV4-2	TGTGCCAGCAGCCAAGATGCGCTAGCGGGGAATCACCTTCGGAACGAGCAGTACTTC	CASSQDALAGNHLRNEQYF
TRBJ1-2	.	.	TRBV11-2	TGTGCCAGCAACGAAGGGGCAGGGAGGGGCTACACCTTC	CASNEGAGRGYTF
TRBJ2-5	many	.	TRBV30	TGTGCCTGGAGGGTTTCGTACCAAGAGACCCAGTACTTC	CAWRVSYQETQYF
TRBJ2-4	.	.	TRBV4-1	TGCGCCAGCAGCCGACTATCACTAGCCAAAAACATTCAGTACTTC	CASSRLSLAKNIQYF
TRBJ1-1	many	TRBD1	TRBV19	TGTGCCAGTAGTATGTTTTCCGGGACAGTCAACACTGAAGCTTTCTTT	CASSMFSGTVNTEAFF
TRBJ1-5	many	.	TRBV12-3/TRBV12-4	TGTGCCAGCGCTACTAACAGGGAGGATCAGCCCCAGCATTTT	CASATNREDQPQHF
TRBJ2-1	many	.	TRBV6-1	TGTGCCAGCAGTGACCTCCGGGGAGCAGGCGAGCAGTTCTTC	CASSDLRGAGEQFF
TRBJ1-5	many	TRBD1	TRBV19	TGTGCCAGTAGTATGAGTTCTGGACAGGGAAGTCAGCCCCAGCATTTT	CASSMSSGQGSQPQHF